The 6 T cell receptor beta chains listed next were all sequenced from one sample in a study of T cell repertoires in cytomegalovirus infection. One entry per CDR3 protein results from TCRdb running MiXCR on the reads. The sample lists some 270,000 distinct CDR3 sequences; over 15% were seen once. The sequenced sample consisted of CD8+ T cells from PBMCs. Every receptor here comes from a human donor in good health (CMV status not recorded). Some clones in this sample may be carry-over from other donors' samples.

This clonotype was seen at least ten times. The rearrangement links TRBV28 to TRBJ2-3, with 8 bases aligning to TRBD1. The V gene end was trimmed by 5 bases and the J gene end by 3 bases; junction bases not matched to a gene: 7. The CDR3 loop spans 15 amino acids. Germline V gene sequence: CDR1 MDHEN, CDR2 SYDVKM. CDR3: CASSPRDRQTDTQYF. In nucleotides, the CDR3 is TGTGCCAGCAGTCCCCGGGACAGGCAAACAGATACGCAGTATTTT.

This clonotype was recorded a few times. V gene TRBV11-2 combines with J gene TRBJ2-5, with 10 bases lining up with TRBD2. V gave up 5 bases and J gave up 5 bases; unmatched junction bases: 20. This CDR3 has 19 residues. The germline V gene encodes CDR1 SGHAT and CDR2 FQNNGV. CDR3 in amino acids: CASSQRPDRSSGGGETQYF. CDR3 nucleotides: TGTGCCAGCAGCCAACGACCGGATAGGTCTAGCGGGGGAGGTGAGACCCAGTACTTC.

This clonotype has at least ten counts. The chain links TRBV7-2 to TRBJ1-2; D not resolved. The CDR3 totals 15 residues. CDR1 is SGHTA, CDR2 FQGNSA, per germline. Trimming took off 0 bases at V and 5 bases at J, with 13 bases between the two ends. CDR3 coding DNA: TGTGCCAGCAGCTTAGCCGCACGTAGAGGGTATGGCTACACCTTC. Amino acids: CASSLAARRGYGYTF.

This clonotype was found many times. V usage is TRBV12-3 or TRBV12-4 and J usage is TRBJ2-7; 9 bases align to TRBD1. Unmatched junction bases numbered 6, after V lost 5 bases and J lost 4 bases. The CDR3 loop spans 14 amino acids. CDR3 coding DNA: TGTGCCAGCAGTCAACGGGACAGGGTTTACGAGCAGTACTTC. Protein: CASSQRDRVYEQYF.

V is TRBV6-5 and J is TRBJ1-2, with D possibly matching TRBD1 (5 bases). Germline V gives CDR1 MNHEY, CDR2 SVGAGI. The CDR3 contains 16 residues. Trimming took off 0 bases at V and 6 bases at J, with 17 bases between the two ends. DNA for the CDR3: TGTGCCAGCAGTTACTCGATCATGGGGCAGATTGATGGCTACACCTTC. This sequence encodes CASSYSIMGQIDGYTF.

As DNA, the CDR3 is TGTGCCAGCAGTGAAGCATCAGACGACGAGCAGTACTTC. Residues: CASSEASDDEQYF. V is TRBV2 and J is TRBJ2-7, with unresolved D. V dropped 0 bases and J dropped 5 bases, with 8 bases sitting between them. This CDR3 comprises 13 residues. Germline V gene data show CDR1 as SNHLY and CDR2 as FYNNEI.